Following are 20 T cell receptor beta chains from one sample sequenced in a study of OX40 agonist ivuxolimab in advanced cancers. Sequencing was performed with immunoSEQ multiplex PCR; in TCRdb, only in-frame clones are kept and a portion is missing. The sample contains some 50,000 clones, about 88% of which appear only once. Sample: CD4+ or CD8+ T cells sorted from blood, taken in a trial of the OX40 agonist ivuxolimab. These receptors all come from an adult with an advanced solid tumor such as melanoma, head and neck, liver or kidney cancer.

The CDR3 here is CASSRDRYTDTQYF. In DNA, the CDR3 is TGTGCCAGCAGCCGGGACAGGTACACAGATACGCAGTATTTT. The chain recombines TRBV5-4 with TRBJ2-3; 8 bases map to TRBD1. Germline V lookup: CDR1 SGHNT, CDR2 YYREEE (reference sequence). The CDR3 sequence is 14 residues long. With 4 bases clipped from V and 2 bases from J, the junction kept 3 bases outside the gene matches.

The rearrangement joins TRBV28 to TRBJ2-2; D not resolved. Germline CDR1 MDHEN, CDR2 SYDVKM. V lost 5 bases to trimming and J lost 1 base, with 11 bases between them. The CDR3 covers 15 residues. Here the CDR3 DNA reads TGTGCCAGCAGTGTCCCTAGGGAGAACACCGGGGAGCTGTTTTTT. Its protein product is CASSVPRENTGELFF.

The chain uses TRBV19 and TRBJ1-1; D unclear. The CDR3 consists of 14 residues. From germline, CDR1 is LNHDA and CDR2 SQIVND (reference sequence). The V end lost 6 bases, the J end lost 5 bases, and 16 bases lay between the germline ends. The CDR3 bases are TGTGCCAGTAGGGGGAAGGGCCCGGTGACTGAAGCTTTCTTT. Its protein is CASRGKGPVTEAFF.

The V call is TRBV27, the J call TRBJ2-1; 7 bases are shared with TRBD2. J gave up 5 bases and V 4 bases, and 5 bases lay outside the gene matches. CDR1 MNHEY and CDR2 SMNVEV come from the germline V gene (reference sequence). The length of the CDR3 is 14 residues. The CDR3 sequence: CASSSPGGNNEQFF. The DNA for the CDR3 is TGTGCCAGCAGTTCCCCCGGGGGGAACAATGAGCAGTTCTTC.

The rearrangement links TRBV6-5 to TRBJ1-6; D call uncertain. This CDR3 contains 13 residues. Germline V CDR1 and CDR2: MNHEY, SVGAGI. V dropped 10 bases and J dropped 10 bases, with 17 bases sitting between them. CDR3 region: CATKRGSGSPLHF. The CDR3 DNA reads TGTGCCACCAAAAGAGGGTCGGGGTCACCCCTCCACTTT.

This chain links TRBV28 with TRBJ2-7; 10 bases are shared with TRBD2. Germline V gives CDR1 MDHEN, CDR2 SYDVKM. The CDR3 spans 14 residues. With 8 bases clipped from V and 0 bases from J, the junction kept 4 bases outside the gene matches. The CDR3 region has the DNA TGTGCCAGCCTCCCTAGCGGGAGCTCCTACGAGCAGTACTTC. This translates into CASLPSGSSYEQYF.

The chain employs TRBV6-5 and TRBJ1-2; D call uncertain. This CDR3 comprises 13 residues. The V end was cut by 6 bases, the J end by 3 bases, with 11 bases between. CDR1 and CDR2 (germline): MNHEY, SVGAGI. The DNA of the CDR3 is TGTGCCAGCAGCCCCCTCGGGGACTATGGCTACACCTTC. It encodes CASSPLGDYGYTF.

The chain has TRBV27 and TRBJ2-1; weak D call: TRBD2 (5 bases). The germline CDR1 and CDR2 sequences are MNHEY and SMNVEV (reference sequence). With 5 bases removed from V and 9 bases from J, the gap between germline ends came to 20 bases. This CDR3 is 15 amino acids long. The CDR3 nucleotides read TGTGCCAGCAGTCCCCTGACTAAGGGCGGGCCTGAGCAGTTCTTC. Translating gives CASSPLTKGGPEQFF.

The chain uses TRBV9 and TRBJ2-1; maybe TRBD1 (6 bases). The CDR3 covers 14 residues. CDR1 and CDR2 from the germline V gene are SGDLS and YYNGEE. The V and J ends lost 0 bases and 10 bases respectively, with 14 bases between them. The CDR3 spells CASSVGPGAEEQFF. The CDR3 DNA follows: TGTGCCAGCAGCGTAGGGCCAGGGGCCGAGGAGCAGTTCTTC.

V is TRBV6-1 and J is TRBJ2-2, with 10 bases lining up with TRBD2. The V and J ends lost 4 bases and 6 bases, in that order; junction bases with no gene match: 8. Germline loops: CDR1 MNHNS, CDR2 SASEGT. This CDR3 has 16 amino acids. The CDR3 here is CASSALAGVRSGELFF. The CDR3 DNA reads TGTGCCAGCAGTGCCCTAGCGGGAGTGAGATCCGGGGAGCTGTTTTTT.

The count of this clone is one. V usage is TRBV11-2 and J usage is TRBJ2-7; D is unresolved. V was cut by 5 bases and J by 0 bases, with 11 bases left in between. From germline, CDR1 is SGHAT and CDR2 FQNNGV. This CDR3 has 14 amino acids. CDR3 coding DNA: TGTGCCAGCAGCAGCTTCTGGGGCTCCTACGAGCAGTACTTC. Translated: CASSSFWGSYEQYF. Together with reference TRBV11-2 and TRBJ2-7, the CDR3 gives the full variable domain: EAGVAQSPRYKIIEKRQSVAFWCNPISGHATLYWYQQILGQGPKLLIQFQNNGVVDDSQLPKDRFSAERLKGVDSTLKIQPAKLEDSAVYLCASSSFWGSYEQYFGPGTRLTVT.

This chain links TRBV5-1 with TRBJ2-5; possible D gene TRBD2, 5 bases. CDR3 length: 16 residues. The V and J ends lost 3 bases and 5 bases respectively, with 20 bases between them. CDR1 SGHRS and CDR2 YFSETQ come from the germline V gene. CDR3 nucleotides: TGCGCCAGCAGCTCAAAGGACTTCTCCGGAGTGGAGACCCAGTACTTC. Translation: CASSSKDFSGVETQYF.

This chain links TRBV6-5 with TRBJ1-2; D not resolved. The CDR3 has 13 amino acids. CDR1 and CDR2 from the germline V gene are MNHEY and SVGAGI. V was shortened by 6 bases and J by 9 bases, with 17 bases between the two germline ends. The CDR3, as DNA: TGTGCCAGCAGGACCTACGGGCAATCGAGCTACACCTTC. Protein: CASRTYGQSSYTF.

The J gene is TRBJ2-1, the V gene TRBV2; D gene unclear. The CDR3 contains 15 residues. Germline loops: CDR1 SNHLY, CDR2 FYNNEI. V lost 4 bases to trimming and J lost 2 bases, with 12 bases between them. DNA for the CDR3: TGTGCCAGCAGTGTCCGGCGAGACACCTACAATGAGCAGTTCTTC. This sequence encodes CASSVRRDTYNEQFF.

This clone was detected only once. V usage is TRBV5-6 and J usage is TRBJ2-4; 8 bases map to TRBD1. This CDR3 is built from 15 residues. Germline CDR1 is SGHDT and CDR2 is YYEEEE. J was trimmed by 4 bases and V by 1 base; bases with no gene match: 4. This chain's CDR3 is CASSLPGGQKNIQYF. Here the CDR3 DNA reads TGTGCCAGCAGCTTGCCAGGGGGCCAAAAAAACATTCAGTACTTC.

This clone has only one observation. The chain carries TRBV6-1 and TRBJ2-7; no reliable D call. Trimming shortened V by 7 bases and J by 2 bases, and 12 bases separated the two germline ends. The CDR3 has 13 amino acids. Per the germline V gene, CDR1 is MNHNS and CDR2 is SASEGT. The CDR3 DNA is TGTGCCAGCATTTACGGGTTACCCTACGAGCAGTACTTC. Protein product: CASIYGLPYEQYF.

The chain has TRBV5-1 and TRBJ2-3, with unresolved D. The CDR3 extends over 13 amino acids. Trimming stripped 4 bases from V and 1 base from J, with 7 bases between. CDR1 and CDR2 from the germline V gene are SGHRS and YFSETQ. For the CDR3, the DNA is TGCGCCAGCAGCCCGGCCCGCACAGATACGCAGTATTTT. Translated: CASSPARTDTQYF.

The chain carries TRBV30 and TRBJ1-4, with D possibly matching TRBD1 (6 bases). Germline V gene sequence: CDR1 GTSNPN, CDR2 SVGIG (reference sequence). Trimming cost V 2 bases and J 5 bases, with 12 bases left between them. The CDR3 spans 14 residues. CDR3: CAWSWGQPNEKLFF. In DNA form, the CDR3 reads TGTGCCTGGAGTTGGGGACAACCCAATGAAAAACTGTTTTTT.

This chain links TRBV2 with TRBJ2-2; 8 nucleotides agree with TRBD1. In germline, CDR1 is SNHLY, CDR2 FYNNEI. Trimming cost V 6 bases and J 7 bases; bases outside gene matches: 4. The CDR3 has 13 residues. Here the CDR3 reads CASSRQGYGELFF. CDR3 bases: TGTGCCAGCAGCCGACAGGGGTACGGGGAGCTGTTTTTT.

This clone is labeled as medium-sized. A read error is likely, as this CDR3 ends without the conserved phenylalanine or tryptophan. Because the CDR3's place on the DNA is in doubt, the DNA is left out and the CDR3 is given as listed by TCRdb. J is TRBJ2-3 and V is TRBV2; TRBD2 is the table's D call, not checked against the DNA. With termini counted, the CDR3 has 11 amino acids. Looked up from germline, CDR1 is SNHLY and CDR2 is FYNNEI. CDR3 protein: CASSEALRAGV.